The 19 T cell receptor beta chains below come from one sample, sequenced in a study of OX40 agonist ivuxolimab in advanced cancers. The method was immunoSEQ multiplex PCR; TCRdb's version includes in-frame clones alone and lacks a portion of them. The profile shows roughly 65,000 clones, 82% of them singletons. The specimen was CD4+ or CD8+ T cells sorted from blood, collected in a trial of the OX40 agonist ivuxolimab. Every receptor here comes from an adult with an advanced solid tumor such as melanoma, head and neck, liver or kidney cancer.

In this sample, this clone turned up once. The J gene is TRBJ1-1, the V gene TRBV27; TRBD1 agrees at 10 bases. In germline, CDR1 is MNHEY, CDR2 SMNVEV (reference sequence). Trimming removed 5 bases from V and 6 bases from J; junction bases left unmatched: 9. The CDR3 sequence is 15 residues long. In DNA form, the CDR3 reads TGTGCCAGCAGTCTTCGACAGGGGGCGCGCTCTGAAGCTTTCTTT. It codes for CASSLRQGARSEAFF.

The chain combines TRBV2 with TRBJ1-5; 8 nucleotides match TRBD1. The CDR3 consists of 15 residues. Trimming at V came to 4 bases and at J to 6 bases, leaving 8 bases not matched to a gene. Germline V CDR1 and CDR2: SNHLY, FYNNEI. Written as DNA, the CDR3 is TGTGCCAGCAGTGGGGATGGACAGGGTGGTCAGCCCCAGCATTTT. Amino acids: CASSGDGQGGQPQHF.

V is TRBV28 and J is TRBJ1-4; the D is unclear. V was pared by 6 bases and J by 5 bases, with 10 bases between. This CDR3 has 13 amino acids. Per the germline V gene, CDR1 is MDHEN and CDR2 is SYDVKM. The CDR3 region is CASSILINEKLFF. The CDR3 DNA sequence: TGTGCCAGCAGCATCCTAATAAATGAAAAACTGTTTTTT. Combining the CDR3 with reference TRBV28 and TRBJ1-4 gives the whole variable domain DVKVTQSSRYLVKRTGEKVFLECVQDMDHENMFWYRQDPGLGLRLIYFSYDVKMKEKGDIPEGYSVSREKKERFSLILESASTNQTSMYLCASSILINEKLFFGSGTQLSVL.

The chain joins TRBV14 to TRBJ2-3, with 15 bases lining up with TRBD2. The junction had 14 bases not matched to a gene; V was cut back by 0 bases and J by 1 base. The CDR3 extends over 22 amino acids. The V gene's germline CDR1 is SGHDN and CDR2 FVKESK. CDR3 DNA sequence: TGTGCCAGCAGCCAAGATGGTCCAGAGGGACTAGCGGGGGGTTATCGCACAGATACGCAGTATTTT. It codes for CASSQDGPEGLAGGYRTDTQYF.

The V gene is TRBV4-2, the J gene TRBJ2-2; D may be TRBD1 (6 bases). CDR1 LGHNA and CDR2 YNFKEQ come from the germline V gene. This CDR3 spans 15 amino acids. V lost 0 bases and J 1 base, leaving 6 bases between the germline ends. The CDR3 DNA reads as TGTGCCAGCAGCCAAGAACAGGGGAACACCGGGGAGCTGTTTTTT. As protein: CASSQEQGNTGELFF.

The V and J genes are TRBV27 and TRBJ1-4; TRBD1 agrees at 11 bases. After removal of 6 bases from V and 8 bases from J, the junction contained 5 bases not matched to a gene. The germline CDR1 and CDR2 sequences are MNHEY and SMNVEV (reference sequence). This CDR3 region has 14 residues. This CDR3 is CASSQDRGREKLFF. The DNA for the CDR3 is TGTGCCAGCAGCCAGGACAGGGGGCGGGAAAAACTGTTTTTT. The full variable domain, its missing parts supplied by reference TRBV27 and TRBJ1-4, is EAQVTQNPRYLITVTGKKLTVTCSQNMNHEYMSWYRQDPGLGLRQIYYSMNVEVTDKGDVPEGYKVSRKEKRNFPLILESPSPNQTSLYFCASSQDRGREKLFFGSGTQLSVL.

V and J are TRBV19 and TRBJ2-1, with TRBD1 matching over 8 bases. Per the germline V gene, CDR1 is LNHDA and CDR2 is SQIVND (reference sequence). V lost 5 bases to trimming and J lost 9 bases; unmatched junction nucleotides: 6. This CDR3 has 13 amino acids. Here the CDR3 reads CASSATGETEQFF. The CDR3, as DNA: TGTGCCAGTAGTGCGACAGGGGAGACTGAGCAGTTCTTC.

V is TRBV4-1 and J is TRBJ2-1; D ambiguous. The CDR3 has 15 amino acids. The germline V gene encodes CDR1 MGHRA and CDR2 YSYEKL. Trimming stripped 3 bases from V and 2 bases from J, with 11 bases between. CDR3 nucleotide sequence: TGCGCCAGCAGCCAGGTCCCCGGGCCCTACAATGAGCAGTTCTTC. This gives the protein CASSQVPGPYNEQFF.

This rearrangement joins TRBV10-3 to TRBJ2-1, with TRBD1 identical over 7 bases. The CDR3 consists of 14 residues. Germline CDR1 and CDR2: ENHRY and SYGVKD. V gave up 0 bases and J gave up 9 bases; unmatched junction bases: 5. CDR3 bases: TGTGCCATCAGTGAGTCGACAGGGTGGGGTGAGCAGTTCTTC. This sequence encodes CAISESTGWGEQFF.

This chain joins TRBV7-3 and TRBJ2-1; tentatively, D is TRBD1 or TRBD2 (6 bases each). Trimming pared 8 bases from V and 0 bases from J, leaving 11 bases between. The length of the CDR3 is 14 residues. Germline V gene sequence: CDR1 SGHTA, CDR2 FQGTGA. The CDR3 bases are TGTGCCAGCCAAGGGGGGTTCTCCTACAATGAGCAGTTCTTC. Its translation: CASQGGFSYNEQFF.

The rearrangement links TRBV28 to TRBJ2-2; no reliable D call. Germline V gives CDR1 MDHEN, CDR2 SYDVKM. The V and J ends lost 8 bases and 0 bases respectively, with 4 bases between them. The CDR3 has 12 residues. CDR3: CASHTNTGELFF. CDR3 nucleotide sequence: TGTGCCAGCCACACGAACACCGGGGAGCTGTTTTTT.

CDR3 in amino acids: CASSEDRDLSTDTQYF. In DNA form, the CDR3 reads TGTGCCAGCAGTGAAGACCGGGACCTGAGCACAGATACGCAGTATTTT. The rearrangement links TRBV2 to TRBJ2-3; D may correspond to TRBD1 or TRBD2 (5 bases each). CDR1 and CDR2 from the germline V gene are SNHLY and FYNNEI. V was clipped by 1 base and J by 0 bases, with 11 bases between them. This CDR3 contains 16 residues.

V and J are TRBV19 and TRBJ1-2, with 9 bases that match TRBD1. Germline V gene lookup returns CDR1 LNHDA and CDR2 SQIVND (reference sequence). This CDR3 comprises 13 residues. The trim removed 9 bases at V and 8 bases at J, leaving 10 bases unmatched. The CDR3: CASLRTGVNGYTF. In DNA, the CDR3 is TGTGCCAGCCTGCGGACAGGGGTTAACGGCTACACCTTC.

CDR3 DNA: TGTGCCAGCAGCTTACTACAGTTCGATGAGCAGTTCTTC. Translation gives CASSLLQFDEQFF. The chain is built from TRBV7-3 and TRBJ2-1; D gene uncertain. This CDR3 spans 13 amino acids. The germline CDR1 and CDR2 sequences are SGHTA and FQGTGA. Trimming shortened V by 2 bases and J by 8 bases, and 10 bases separated the two germline ends.

This clone was detected many times. The rearrangement uses TRBV6-1 and TRBJ1-3, with 7 bases that match TRBD1. V gave up 7 bases and J gave up 2 bases; unmatched junction bases: 8. Germline V CDR1 and CDR2: MNHNS, SASEGT. This CDR3 is 15 amino acids long. CDR3: CASKQQGSPGNTIYF. The CDR3 DNA follows: TGTGCCAGCAAACAACAGGGGAGCCCTGGAAACACCATATATTTT.

This clone has only a few counts. The rearrangement links TRBV19 to TRBJ1-4; D uncertain. Germline V CDR1 and CDR2: LNHDA, SQIVND (reference sequence). The V end was cut by 4 bases, the J end by 7 bases, with 13 bases between. The CDR3 consists of 14 residues. The CDR3 DNA reads TGTGCCAGTAGTAGGGCGGTGATAGGTGAAAAACTGTTTTTT. Translating it yields CASSRAVIGEKLFF.

CDR3 nucleotides: TGTGCCAGCAGCTTACAGGGGGGTGGCTACACCTTC. Protein: CASSLQGGGYTF. This chain joins TRBV7-2 and TRBJ1-2; TRBD1 matches at 7 bases. From germline, CDR1 is SGHTA and CDR2 FQGNSA. This CDR3 is 12 amino acids long. The V segment lost 2 bases and the J segment 7 bases; nucleotides outside the gene matches: 1.

The chain uses TRBV7-8 and TRBJ1-1; the D gene is possibly TRBD1 (6 bases). Germline V gives CDR1 SGHVS, CDR2 FQNEAQ. The CDR3 runs to 14 residues. Trimming took 5 bases from V and 4 from J, leaving 14 bases between them. The chain's CDR3 is CASSPVRGITEAFF. The CDR3 DNA is TGTGCCAGCAGCCCCGTTAGGGGGATCACTGAAGCTTTCTTT.

CDR3: CATRTGGQPQHF. The DNA for the CDR3 is TGTGCCACCAGGACAGGTGGACAGCCCCAGCATTTT. The V and J genes are TRBV6-6 and TRBJ1-5; 7 nucleotides align to TRBD1. CDR1 and CDR2 (germline): MNHNY, SVGAGI (reference sequence). J was trimmed by 7 bases and V by 10 bases; bases with no gene match: 7. The CDR3 spans 12 residues.